This T cell receptor (beta chain) was sequenced for a study of control samples from healthy donors and cancer patients. TCRdb keeps only in-frame clones here, not all; method: immunoSEQ multiplex PCR. The data hold 98,000 or so clones, with approximately 78% observed a single time. The CDR3 is 17 residues long. Trimming took 6 bases from V and 0 from J, leaving 21 bases between them. Per germline, CDR1 SEHNR and CDR2 FQNEAQ (reference sequence). What was sequenced was blood. This chain links TRBV7-9 with TRBJ2-7; D perhaps matches TRBD1 (6 bases). This clonotype was obtained from a man in his fifties or sixties in good health. The CDR3 reads CASSPPPRKGDSYEQYF. As DNA, the CDR3 is TGTGCCAGCAGTCCCCCCCCAAGAAAGGGGGACTCCTACGAGCAGTACTTC.